This T cell receptor beta chain was documented in a study of shared clonotypes between healthy human individuals. Under the authors' procedure: Because ImmunoSEQ provided only junction sequences with no quality scores, the filtering differed. Clones were sequenced by immunoSEQ multiplex PCR, and TCRdb holds only the in-frame ones, with some missing. D and trimming were read from the DNA, whereas the V and J calls and clone size are those reported in that table. The table shows roughly 2.5 million clones, with just over 90% occurring only once. Points on this clone: Its antigen is as yet unknown.

Study results and limitations: Deeper or shallower sequencing was expected to change how clonotypes are shared among donors.

The germline CDR1 and CDR2 sequences are SGHVS and FNYEAQ. The CDR3 has 16 amino acids. Germline trimming cut 4 bases from V and 2 bases from J; bases unmatched to any gene: 4. The specimen was naive CD4+ T cells sorted from blood. Subset in this sample: CD45RA+ positively selected. The V call is TRBV7-6, the J call TRBJ2-1, with 11 positions matching TRBD1. This TCR was sampled from a man between 18 and 29 years old in good health. CDR3 sequence reads: CASSSPDRGPYNEQFF. CDR3 nucleotide sequence: TGTGCCAGCAGCTCCCCGGACAGGGGGCCCTACAATGAGCAGTTCTTC.